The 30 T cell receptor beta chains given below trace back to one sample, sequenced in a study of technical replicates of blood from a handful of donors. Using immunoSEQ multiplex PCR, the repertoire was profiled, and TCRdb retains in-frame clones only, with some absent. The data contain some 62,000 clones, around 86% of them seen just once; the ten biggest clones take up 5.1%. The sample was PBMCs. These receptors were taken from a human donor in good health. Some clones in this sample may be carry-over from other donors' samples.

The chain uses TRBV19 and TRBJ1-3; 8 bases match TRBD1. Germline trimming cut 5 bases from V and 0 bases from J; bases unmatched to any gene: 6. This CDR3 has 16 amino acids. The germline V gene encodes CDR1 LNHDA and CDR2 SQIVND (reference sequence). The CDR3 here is CASSSGTGISGNTIYF. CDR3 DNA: TGTGCCAGTAGTTCCGGGACAGGAATCTCTGGAAACACCATATATTTT.

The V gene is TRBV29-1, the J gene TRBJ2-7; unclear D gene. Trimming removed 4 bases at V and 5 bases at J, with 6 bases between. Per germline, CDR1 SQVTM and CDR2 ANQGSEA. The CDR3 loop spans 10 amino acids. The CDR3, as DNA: TGCAGCGTTGTTGTAAACGAGCAGTACTTC. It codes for CSVVVNEQYF.

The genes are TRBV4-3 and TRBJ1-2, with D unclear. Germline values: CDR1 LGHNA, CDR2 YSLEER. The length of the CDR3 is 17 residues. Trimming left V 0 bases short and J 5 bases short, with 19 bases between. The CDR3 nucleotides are TGCGCCAGCAGCCAAGATCGGGAGGTAGGAACCTGGTATGGCTACACCTTC. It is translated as CASSQDREVGTWYGYTF.

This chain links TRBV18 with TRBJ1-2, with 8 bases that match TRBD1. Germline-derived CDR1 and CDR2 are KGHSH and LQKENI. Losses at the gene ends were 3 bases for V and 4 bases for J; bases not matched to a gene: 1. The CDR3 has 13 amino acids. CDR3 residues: CASSPQGAYGYTF. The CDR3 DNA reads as TGTGCCAGCTCACCTCAGGGGGCCTATGGCTACACCTTC.

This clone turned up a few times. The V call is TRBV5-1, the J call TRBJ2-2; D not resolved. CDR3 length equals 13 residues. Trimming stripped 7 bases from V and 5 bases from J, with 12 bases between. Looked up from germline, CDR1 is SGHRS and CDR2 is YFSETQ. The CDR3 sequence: CASEKDTTGELFF. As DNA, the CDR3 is TGCGCCAGCGAGAAAGACACAACCGGGGAGCTGTTTTTT.

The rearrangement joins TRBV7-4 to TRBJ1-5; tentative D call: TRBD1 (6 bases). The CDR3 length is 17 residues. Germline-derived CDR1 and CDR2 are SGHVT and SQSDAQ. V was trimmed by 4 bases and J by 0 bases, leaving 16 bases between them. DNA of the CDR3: TGTGCCAGCAGCTCCCGAGTGAACAGGGATAGCAATCAGCCCCAGCATTTT. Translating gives CASSSRVNRDSNQPQHF.

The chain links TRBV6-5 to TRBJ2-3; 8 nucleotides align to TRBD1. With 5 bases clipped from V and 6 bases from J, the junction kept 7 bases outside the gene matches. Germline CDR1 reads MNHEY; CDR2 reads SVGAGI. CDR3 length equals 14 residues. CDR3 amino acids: CASSPRTGWDTQYF. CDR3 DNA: TGTGCCAGCAGTCCCAGGACAGGGTGGGATACGCAGTATTTT.

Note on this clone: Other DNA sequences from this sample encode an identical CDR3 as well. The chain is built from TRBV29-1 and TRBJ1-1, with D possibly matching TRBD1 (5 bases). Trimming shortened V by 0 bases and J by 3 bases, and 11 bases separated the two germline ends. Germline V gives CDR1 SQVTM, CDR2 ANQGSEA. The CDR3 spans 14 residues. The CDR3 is CSVEEEGTYTEAFF. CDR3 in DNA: TGCAGCGTTGAAGAAGAGGGGACTTACACTGAAGCTTTCTTT.

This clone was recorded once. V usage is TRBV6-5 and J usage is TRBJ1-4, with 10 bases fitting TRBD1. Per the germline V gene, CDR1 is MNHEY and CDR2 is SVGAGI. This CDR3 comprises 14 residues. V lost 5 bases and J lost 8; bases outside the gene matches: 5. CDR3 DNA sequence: TGTGCCAGCAGTGGACAGGGGGGGAACGAAAAACTGTTTTTT. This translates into CASSGQGGNEKLFF.

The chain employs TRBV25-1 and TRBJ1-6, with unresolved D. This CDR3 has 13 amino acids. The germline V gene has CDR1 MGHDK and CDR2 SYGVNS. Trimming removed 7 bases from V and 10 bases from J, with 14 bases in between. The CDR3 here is CASTRGRGSPLHF. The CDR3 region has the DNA TGTGCCAGCACCCGCGGGCGTGGATCACCCCTCCACTTT.

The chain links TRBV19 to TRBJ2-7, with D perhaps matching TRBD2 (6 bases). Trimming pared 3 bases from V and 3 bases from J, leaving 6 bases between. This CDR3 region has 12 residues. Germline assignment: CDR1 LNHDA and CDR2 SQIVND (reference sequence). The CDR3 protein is CASSMGGYEQYF. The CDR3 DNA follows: TGTGCCAGTAGTATGGGGGGCTACGAGCAGTACTTC.

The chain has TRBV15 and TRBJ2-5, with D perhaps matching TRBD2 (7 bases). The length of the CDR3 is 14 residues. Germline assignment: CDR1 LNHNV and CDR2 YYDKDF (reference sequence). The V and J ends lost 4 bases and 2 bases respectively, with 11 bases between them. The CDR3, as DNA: TGTGCCACCAGCATAGGGGGGGTACAAGAGACCCAGTACTTC. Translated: CATSIGGVQETQYF.

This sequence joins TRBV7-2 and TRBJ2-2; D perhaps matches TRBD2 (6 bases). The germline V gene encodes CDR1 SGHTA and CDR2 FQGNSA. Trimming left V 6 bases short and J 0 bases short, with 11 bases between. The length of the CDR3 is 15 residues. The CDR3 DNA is TGTGCCAGCAGATCAGGGACTCCGAACACCGGGGAGCTGTTTTTT. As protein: CASRSGTPNTGELFF.

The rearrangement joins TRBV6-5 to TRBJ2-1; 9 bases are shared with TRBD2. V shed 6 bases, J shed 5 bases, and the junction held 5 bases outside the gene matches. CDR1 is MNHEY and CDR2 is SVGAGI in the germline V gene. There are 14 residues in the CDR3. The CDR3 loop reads CASSGGRGNNEQFF. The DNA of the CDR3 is TGTGCCAGCAGCGGCGGGAGGGGGAACAATGAGCAGTTCTTC.

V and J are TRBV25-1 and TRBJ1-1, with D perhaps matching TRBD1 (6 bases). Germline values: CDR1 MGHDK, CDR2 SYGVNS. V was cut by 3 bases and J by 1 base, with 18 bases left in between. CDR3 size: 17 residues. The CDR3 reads CASSEYSGAPENTEAFF. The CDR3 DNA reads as TGTGCCAGCAGTGAGTACTCAGGGGCGCCGGAGAACACTGAAGCTTTCTTT. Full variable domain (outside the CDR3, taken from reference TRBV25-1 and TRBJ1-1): EADIYQTPRYLVIGTGKKITLECSQTMGHDKMYWYQQDPGMELHLIHYSYGVNSTEKGDLSSESTVSRIRTEHFPLTLESARPSHTSQYLCASSEYSGAPENTEAFFGQGTRLTVV.

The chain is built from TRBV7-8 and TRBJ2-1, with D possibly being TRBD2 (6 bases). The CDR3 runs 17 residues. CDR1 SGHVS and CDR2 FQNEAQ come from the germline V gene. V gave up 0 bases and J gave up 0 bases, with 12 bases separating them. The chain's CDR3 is CASSLAVQRVSYNEQFF. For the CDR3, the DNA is TGTGCCAGCAGCTTAGCGGTCCAGCGGGTCTCCTACAATGAGCAGTTCTTC.

As DNA, the CDR3 is TGTGCCAGCAGTTATCCGGGACAGGGTGGTGAGCAGTTCTTC. Protein sequence: CASSYPGQGGEQFF. The V gene is TRBV6-1, the J gene TRBJ2-1; 9 nucleotides line up with TRBD1. Germline trimming cut 5 bases from V and 9 bases from J; bases unmatched to any gene: 8. This CDR3 comprises 14 residues. The germline V gene has CDR1 MNHNS and CDR2 SASEGT.

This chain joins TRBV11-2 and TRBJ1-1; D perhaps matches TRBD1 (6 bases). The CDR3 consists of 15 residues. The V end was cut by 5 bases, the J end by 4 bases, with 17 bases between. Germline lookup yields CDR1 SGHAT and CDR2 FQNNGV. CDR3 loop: CASSGHRRGGTEAFF. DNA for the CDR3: TGTGCCAGCAGCGGACACCGCAGGGGTGGCACTGAAGCTTTCTTT.

CDR3 amino acids: CAISESRYNEQFF. In DNA form, the CDR3 reads TGTGCCATCAGTGAGTCCAGGTACAATGAGCAGTTCTTC. V gene TRBV10-3 combines with J gene TRBJ2-1; D uncertain. The CDR3 is 13 amino acids. Deletions cut 0 bases from V and 4 bases from J, with 4 bases between. Germline lookup yields CDR1 ENHRY and CDR2 SYGVKD.

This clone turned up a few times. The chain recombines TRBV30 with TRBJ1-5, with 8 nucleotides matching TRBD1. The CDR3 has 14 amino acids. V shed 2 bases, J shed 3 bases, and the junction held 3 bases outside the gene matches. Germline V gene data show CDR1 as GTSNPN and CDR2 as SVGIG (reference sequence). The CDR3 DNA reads TGTGCCTGGAGTCGGACAGGGAACAATCAGCCCCAGCATTTT. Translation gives CAWSRTGNNQPQHF. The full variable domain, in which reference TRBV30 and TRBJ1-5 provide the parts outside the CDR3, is SQTIHQWPATLVQPVGSPLSLECTVEGTSNPNLYWYRQAAGRGLQLLFYSVGIGQISSEVPQNLSASRPQDRQFILSSKKLLLSDSGFYLCAWSRTGNNQPQHFGDGTRLSIL.

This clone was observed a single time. This CDR3 reads CASSVEARGLDEKLFF. CDR3 DNA sequence: TGTGCCAGCAGCGTAGAAGCACGGGGTTTGGATGAAAAACTGTTTTTT. V is TRBV9 and J is TRBJ1-4; D gene uncertain. The V gene lost 0 bases and the J gene lost 6 bases, with 15 bases spanning the gap. In germline, CDR1 is SGDLS, CDR2 YYNGEE. The length of the CDR3 is 16 residues.

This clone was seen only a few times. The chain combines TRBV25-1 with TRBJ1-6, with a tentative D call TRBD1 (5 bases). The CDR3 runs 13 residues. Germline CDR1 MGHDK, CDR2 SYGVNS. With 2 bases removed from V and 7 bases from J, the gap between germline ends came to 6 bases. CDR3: CASSEGGNSPLHF. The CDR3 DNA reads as TGTGCCAGCAGTGAAGGGGGGAATTCACCCCTCCACTTT.

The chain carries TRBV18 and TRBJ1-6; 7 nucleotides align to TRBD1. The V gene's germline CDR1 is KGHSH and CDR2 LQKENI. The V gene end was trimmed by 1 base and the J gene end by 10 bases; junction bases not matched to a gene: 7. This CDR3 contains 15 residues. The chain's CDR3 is CASSPRRDRESPLHF. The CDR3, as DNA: TGTGCCAGCTCACCACGAAGAGACAGGGAATCACCCCTCCACTTT.

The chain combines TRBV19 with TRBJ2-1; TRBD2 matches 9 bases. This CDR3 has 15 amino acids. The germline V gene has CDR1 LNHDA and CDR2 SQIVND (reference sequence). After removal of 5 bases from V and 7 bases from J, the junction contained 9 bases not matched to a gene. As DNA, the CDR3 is TGTGCCAGTAGTGAAAGAGCGGGAGGAAGGAATGAGCAGTTCTTC. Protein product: CASSERAGGRNEQFF.

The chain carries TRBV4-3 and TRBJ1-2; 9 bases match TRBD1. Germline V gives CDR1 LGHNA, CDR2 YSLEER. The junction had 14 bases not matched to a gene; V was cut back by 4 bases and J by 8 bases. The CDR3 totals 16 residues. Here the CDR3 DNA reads TGCGCCAGCAGCCTCACAACACAGGGGGCGCGAGGAGGCTACACCTTC. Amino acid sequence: CASSLTTQGARGGYTF.

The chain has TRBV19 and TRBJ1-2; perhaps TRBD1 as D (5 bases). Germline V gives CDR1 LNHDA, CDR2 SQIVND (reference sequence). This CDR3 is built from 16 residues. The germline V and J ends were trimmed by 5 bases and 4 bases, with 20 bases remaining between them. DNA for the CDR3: TGTGCCAGTAGTCAAACCCCAGGGAATGTTCGCTATGGCTACACCTTC. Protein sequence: CASSQTPGNVRYGYTF.

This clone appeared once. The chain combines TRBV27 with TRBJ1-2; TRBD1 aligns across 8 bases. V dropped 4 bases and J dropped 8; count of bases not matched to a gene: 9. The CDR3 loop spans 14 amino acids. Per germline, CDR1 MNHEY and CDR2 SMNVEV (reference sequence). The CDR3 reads CASSSETGVEGYTF. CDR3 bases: TGTGCCAGCAGTTCCGAGACAGGGGTGGAAGGCTACACCTTC.

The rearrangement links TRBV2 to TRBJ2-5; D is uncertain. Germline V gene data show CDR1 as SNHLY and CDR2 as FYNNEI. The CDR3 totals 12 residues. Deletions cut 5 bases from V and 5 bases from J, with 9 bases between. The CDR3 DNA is TGTGCCAGCAGTCCCGAGGAGGAGACCCAGTACTTC. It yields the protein CASSPEEETQYF.

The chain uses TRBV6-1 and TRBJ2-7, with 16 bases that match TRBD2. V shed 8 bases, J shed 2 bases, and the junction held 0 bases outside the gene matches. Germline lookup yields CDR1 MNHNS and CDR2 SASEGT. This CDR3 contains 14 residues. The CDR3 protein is CASGTSGRAYEQYF. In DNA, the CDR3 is TGTGCCAGCGGGACTAGCGGGAGGGCCTACGAGCAGTACTTC.

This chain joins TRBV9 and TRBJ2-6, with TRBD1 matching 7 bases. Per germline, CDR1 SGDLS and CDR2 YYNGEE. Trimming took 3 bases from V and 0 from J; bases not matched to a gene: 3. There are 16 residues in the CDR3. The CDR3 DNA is TGTGCCAGCAGCGGAGGGACAGCCTCTGGGGCCAACGTCCTGACTTTC. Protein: CASSGGTASGANVLTF.